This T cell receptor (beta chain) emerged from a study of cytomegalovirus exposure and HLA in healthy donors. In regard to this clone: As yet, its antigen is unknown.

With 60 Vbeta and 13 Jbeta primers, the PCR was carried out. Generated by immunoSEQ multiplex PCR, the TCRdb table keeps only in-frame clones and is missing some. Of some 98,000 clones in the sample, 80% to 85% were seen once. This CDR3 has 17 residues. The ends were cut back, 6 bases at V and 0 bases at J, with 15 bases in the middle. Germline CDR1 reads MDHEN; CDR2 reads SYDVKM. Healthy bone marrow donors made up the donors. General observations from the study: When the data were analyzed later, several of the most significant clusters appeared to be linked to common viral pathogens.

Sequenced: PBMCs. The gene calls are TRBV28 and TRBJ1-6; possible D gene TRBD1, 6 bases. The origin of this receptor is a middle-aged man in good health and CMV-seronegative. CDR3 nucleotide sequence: TGTGCCAGCAGCACCGGGACACCAAGCTCCTATAATTCACCCCTCCACTTT. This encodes CASSTGTPSSYNSPLHF. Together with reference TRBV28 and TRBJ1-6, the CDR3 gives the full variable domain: DVKVTQSSRYLVKRTGEKVFLECVQDMDHENMFWYRQDPGLGLRLIYFSYDVKMKEKGDIPEGYSVSREKKERFSLILESASTNQTSMYLCASSTGTPSSYNSPLHFGNGTRLTVT.